The 7 T cell receptor beta chains presented below share a single source sample, sequenced in a study of T cell repertoires in cytomegalovirus infection. TCRdb ran MiXCR on the reads and lists one entry per CDR3 protein. The table lists 180,000 or so distinct CDR3 sequences, approximately 18% of them singletons. The sequenced sample was CD8+ T cells from PBMCs. The receptors shown here come from a human donor in good health (CMV status not recorded). Some clones in this sample may be carry-over from other donors' samples.

This clonotype was observed a handful of times. This chain joins TRBV28 and TRBJ1-2; tentatively, D is TRBD1 (6 bases). Deletions cut 5 bases from V and 4 bases from J, with 17 bases between. CDR1 and CDR2 (germline): MDHEN, SYDVKM. CDR3 length equals 15 residues. The CDR3 loop reads CASSEDSGSLYGYTF. CDR3 coding DNA: TGTGCCAGCAGTGAGGACAGCGGATCCCTCTATGGCTACACCTTC.

This clonotype turned up a few times. The genes are TRBV9 and TRBJ2-7; tentatively, D is TRBD1 or TRBD2 (5 bases each). CDR1 and CDR2 from the germline V gene are SGDLS and YYNGEE. The germline V and J ends were trimmed by 0 bases and 6 bases, with 16 bases remaining between them. The length of the CDR3 is 15 residues. DNA for the CDR3: TGTGCCAGCAGCGTAGATGAGGGGACCTTGAGCGAGCAGTACTTC. Protein: CASSVDEGTLSEQYF.

The chain is built from TRBV12-3 or TRBV12-4 and TRBJ2-3, with a weak D call TRBD2 (5 bases). The length of the CDR3 is 14 residues. The V end lost 2 bases, the J end lost 6 bases, and 12 bases lay between the germline ends. CDR3 amino acids: CASSLIKRVDTQYF. The CDR3 DNA is TGTGCCAGCAGTTTAATTAAGAGGGTGGATACGCAGTATTTT.

This clonotype was seen more than once but under ten times. V is TRBV28 and J is TRBJ1-6, with D hard to call. V dropped 3 bases and J dropped 7 bases, with 10 bases sitting between them. Germline V gene data show CDR1 as MDHEN and CDR2 as SYDVKM. The CDR3 length is 14 residues. CDR3 nucleotide sequence: TGTGCCAGCAGTTTGGAAGGGTGGAATTCACCCCTCCACTTT. This encodes CASSLEGWNSPLHF.

The rearrangement joins TRBV7-2 to TRBJ1-1, with D perhaps matching TRBD1 (5 bases). Germline-derived CDR1 and CDR2 are SGHTA and FQGNSA. Trimming shortened V by 8 bases and J by 11 bases, and 18 bases separated the two germline ends. The length of the CDR3 is 12 residues. CDR3 nucleotides: TGTGCCAGCCTCTATGCCCCAGGGTGGGCTTTCTTT. Residues: CASLYAPGWAFF.

This sequence joins TRBV6-2 or TRBV6-3 and TRBJ2-5; D remains unclear. The CDR3 is 16 residues long. V was clipped by 0 bases and J by 2 bases, with 13 bases between them. Germline CDR1 and CDR2: MNHEY and SVGEGT. The CDR3 region has the DNA TGTGCCAGCAGTTACTCACGGGTTCCTTATCAAGAGACCCAGTACTTC. Its translation: CASSYSRVPYQETQYF.

The chain couples TRBV6-1 to TRBJ1-1, with D tentatively TRBD1 (5 bases). V dropped 6 bases and J dropped 2 bases, with 10 bases sitting between them. Germline assignment: CDR1 MNHNS and CDR2 SASEGT. CDR3 length: 13 residues. The CDR3 DNA reads TGTGCCAGCAGACCTCAGGGAAACACTGAAGCTTTCTTT. Its translation: CASRPQGNTEAFF.